This T cell receptor (beta chain) is from a study of blood T cell repertoires in COVID-19. Looking at the study overall: COVID-19 samples, acute and convalescent, were from the United States, Italy and Spain.

V gave up 0 bases and J gave up 5 bases, with 13 bases separating them. Germline CDR1 reads KGHSH; CDR2 reads LQKENI. The CDR3 extends over 15 amino acids. Data came from immunoSEQ multiplex PCR; TCRdb stores just in-frame clones and leaves some out. The sample lists approximately 300,000 clones; 85% were seen once. Sequenced: PBMCs or T cells enriched from blood (not recorded which). This chain connects TRBV18 to TRBJ2-5; weak D call: TRBD2 (6 bases). This clonotype was obtained from a woman in her twenties or thirties who had been exposed to COVID-19. CDR3 protein: CASSPPTSIGETQYF. In DNA, the CDR3 is TGTGCCAGCTCACCACCCACTAGCATCGGGGAGACCCAGTACTTC. The full variable domain, its missing parts supplied by reference TRBV18 and TRBJ2-5, is NAGVMQNPRHLVRRRGQEARLRCSPMKGHSHVYWYRQLPEEGLKFMVYLQKENIIDESGMPKERFSAEFPKEGPSILRIQQVVRGDSAAYFCASSPPTSIGETQYFGPGTRLLVL.